What follows are 11 T cell receptor beta chains derived from one specimen sequenced in a study of Ad26.COV2.S vaccination and SARS-CoV-2 variants. Treatment noted: over 15 received Ad26.COV2.S at low or high dose, single or two shots; roughly five received placebo; per-sample allocation not given. The investigators took samples on day 63 after the first vaccine or placebo injection. Method: immunoSEQ multiplex PCR; TCRdb's copy keeps in-frame clones and lacks some. The repertoire includes 300,000 to 500,000 clones, 88% of them detected once, and 3.5% sits in the top ten. The source material was peripheral blood, sampled in a trial of Ad26.COV2.S vaccine versus placebo. These receptors were taken from a person aged 18-65 years who received the Ad26.COV2.S COVID-19 vaccine or a placebo.

V usage is TRBV7-8 and J usage is TRBJ2-7; the match to TRBD1 covers 7 bases. V trimming: 5 bases; J trimming: 5 bases; junction bases outside the gene matches: 9. The CDR3 length is 14 residues. CDR1 and CDR2 (germline): SGHVS, FQNEAQ. CDR3 in DNA: TGTGCCAGCAGCCTAGACAGGGATGGCGACGAGCAGTACTTC. It translates to CASSLDRDGDEQYF.

This sequence joins TRBV29-1 and TRBJ2-3; D possibly matches TRBD1 or TRBD2 (7 bases each). Trimming pared 1 base from V and 6 bases from J, leaving 14 bases between. This CDR3 comprises 14 residues. Germline lookup yields CDR1 SQVTM and CDR2 ANQGSEA. The CDR3, as DNA: TGCAGCGTTGAAGCCAGGGGGGAGGGGGATACGCAGTATTTT. This sequence encodes CSVEARGEGDTQYF.

A few counts support this clone. The chain joins TRBV6-6 to TRBJ1-2; 9 nucleotides align to TRBD1. Germline-derived CDR1 and CDR2 are MNHNY and SVGAGI (reference sequence). With 3 bases clipped from V and 5 bases from J, the junction kept 7 bases outside the gene matches. The CDR3 sequence is 15 residues long. CDR3 amino acids: CASSYTAGTGYGYTF. The DNA of the CDR3 is TGTGCCAGCAGTTATACCGCCGGGACAGGGTATGGCTACACCTTC.

The chain uses TRBV6-2 or TRBV6-3 and TRBJ2-2, with TRBD1 matching 7 bases. This CDR3 contains 17 residues. V shed 4 bases and J 0 bases; nucleotides not matched to a gene: 8. Germline CDR1 is MNHEY and CDR2 is SVGEGT. CDR3 nucleotide sequence: TGTGCCAGCAGTTTGCCCTTTGGACAGGCGAACACCGGGGAGCTGTTTTTT. This gives the protein CASSLPFGQANTGELFF.

The J gene is TRBJ2-2, the V gene TRBV4-1; no clear D gene. Germline V lookup: CDR1 MGHRA, CDR2 YSYEKL. The CDR3 is made up of 14 amino acids. The V end was cut by 4 bases, the J end by 5 bases, with 11 bases between. The chain's CDR3 is CASSLPVRTGELFF. DNA of the CDR3: TGCGCCAGCAGCCTCCCGGTTCGAACCGGGGAGCTGTTTTTT.

The chain is built from TRBV19 and TRBJ2-5; the match to TRBD2 covers 11 bases. The germline gives CDR1 LNHDA, CDR2 SQIVND (reference sequence). Unmatched junction bases numbered 5, after V lost 4 bases and J lost 4 bases. The CDR3 extends over 15 amino acids. For the CDR3, the DNA is TGTGCCAGTAGTACTCTAGCGGGGGGTCGAGAGACCCAGTACTTC. It yields the protein CASSTLAGGRETQYF.

This clone was counted between two and nine times. This chain links TRBV27 with TRBJ2-7, with 8 bases fitting TRBD2. The germline V gene has CDR1 MNHEY and CDR2 SMNVEV (reference sequence). With V trimmed by 2 bases and J by 4 bases, 7 bases remained unmatched. CDR3 length: 15 residues. As DNA, the CDR3 is TGTGCCAGCAGTTTAACTAGCGGTCTTTTGTACGAGCAGTACTTC. As protein: CASSLTSGLLYEQYF.

This clone was observed once. The chain employs TRBV29-1 and TRBJ1-4, with 7 bases lining up with TRBD1. Trimming removed 6 bases from V and 7 bases from J; junction bases left unmatched: 14. This CDR3 is 15 amino acids long. Germline V lookup: CDR1 SQVTM, CDR2 ANQGSEA. CDR3 nucleotides: TGCAGCGTCGCAAGGGAGGGGGCGCTCGGTGAAAAACTGTTTTTT. Translation: CSVAREGALGEKLFF.

This chain joins TRBV19 and TRBJ2-1; 11 bases align to TRBD1. The CDR3 sequence is 15 residues long. V gave up 3 bases and J gave up 6 bases; unmatched junction bases: 4. From germline, CDR1 is LNHDA and CDR2 SQIVND (reference sequence). The DNA for the CDR3 is TGTGCCAGTAGTATGCGAGGGACAGGGGGCAATGAGCAGTTCTTC. Translating it yields CASSMRGTGGNEQFF.

The gene calls are TRBV5-8 and TRBJ1-6, with D possibly matching TRBD1 (6 bases). The V and J ends lost 3 bases and 4 bases respectively, with 11 bases between them. Per germline, CDR1 SGHTS and CDR2 YDEGEE. The CDR3 runs to 15 residues. This CDR3 is CASSSRTAYNSPLHF. The CDR3 region has the DNA TGTGCCAGCAGCTCCCGGACAGCTTATAATTCACCCCTCCACTTT.

The V call is TRBV6-5, the J call TRBJ2-6; D unclear. The length of the CDR3 is 16 residues. Germline V gene lookup returns CDR1 MNHEY and CDR2 SVGAGI. Trimming stripped 0 bases from V and 2 bases from J, with 8 bases between. The CDR3: CASSYSWEPGANVLTF. The CDR3 DNA is TGTGCCAGCAGTTACTCGTGGGAACCTGGGGCCAACGTCCTGACTTTC.